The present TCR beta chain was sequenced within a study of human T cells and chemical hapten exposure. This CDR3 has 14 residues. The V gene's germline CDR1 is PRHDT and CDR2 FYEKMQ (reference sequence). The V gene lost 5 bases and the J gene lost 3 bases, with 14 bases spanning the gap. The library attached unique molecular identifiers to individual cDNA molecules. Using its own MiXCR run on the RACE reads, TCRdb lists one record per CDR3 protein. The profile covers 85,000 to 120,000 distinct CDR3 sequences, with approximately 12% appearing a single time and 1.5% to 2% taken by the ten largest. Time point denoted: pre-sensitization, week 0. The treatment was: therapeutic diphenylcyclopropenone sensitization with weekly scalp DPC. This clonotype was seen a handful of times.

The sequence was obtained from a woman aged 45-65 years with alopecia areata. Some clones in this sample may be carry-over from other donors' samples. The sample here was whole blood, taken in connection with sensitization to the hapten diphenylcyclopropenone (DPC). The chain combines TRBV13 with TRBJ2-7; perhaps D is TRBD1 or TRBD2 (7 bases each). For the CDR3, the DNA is TGTGCCAGCAGCGGGGAGGGGGCTCGCTACGAGCAGTACTTC. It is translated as CASSGEGARYEQYF.